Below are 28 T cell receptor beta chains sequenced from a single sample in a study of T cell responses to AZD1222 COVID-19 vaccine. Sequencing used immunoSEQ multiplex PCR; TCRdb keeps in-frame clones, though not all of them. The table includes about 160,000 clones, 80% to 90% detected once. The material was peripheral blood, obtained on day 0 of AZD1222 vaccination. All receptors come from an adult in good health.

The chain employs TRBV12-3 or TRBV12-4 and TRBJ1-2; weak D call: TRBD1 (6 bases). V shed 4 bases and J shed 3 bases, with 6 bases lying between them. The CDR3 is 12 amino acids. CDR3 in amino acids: CASSYRDYGYTF. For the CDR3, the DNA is TGTGCCAGCAGTTACAGGGACTATGGCTACACCTTC.

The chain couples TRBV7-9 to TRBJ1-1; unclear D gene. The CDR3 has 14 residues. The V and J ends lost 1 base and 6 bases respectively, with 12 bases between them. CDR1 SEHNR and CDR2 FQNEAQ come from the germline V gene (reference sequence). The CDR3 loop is CASSLGSVASEAFF. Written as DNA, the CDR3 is TGTGCCAGCAGCTTAGGGTCAGTGGCATCTGAAGCTTTCTTT.

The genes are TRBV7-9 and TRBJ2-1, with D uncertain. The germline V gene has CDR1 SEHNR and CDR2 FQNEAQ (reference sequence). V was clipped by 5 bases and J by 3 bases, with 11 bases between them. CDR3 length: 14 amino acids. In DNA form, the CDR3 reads TGTGCCAGCAGCATAAACGGAGTCTACAATGAGCAGTTCTTC. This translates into CASSINGVYNEQFF. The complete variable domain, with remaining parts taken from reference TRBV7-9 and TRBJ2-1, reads DTGVSQNPRHKITKRGQNVTFRCDPISEHNRLYWYRQTLGQGPEFLTYFQNEAQLEKSRLLSDRFSAERPKGSFSTLEIQRTEQGDSAMYLCASSINGVYNEQFFGPGTRLTVL.

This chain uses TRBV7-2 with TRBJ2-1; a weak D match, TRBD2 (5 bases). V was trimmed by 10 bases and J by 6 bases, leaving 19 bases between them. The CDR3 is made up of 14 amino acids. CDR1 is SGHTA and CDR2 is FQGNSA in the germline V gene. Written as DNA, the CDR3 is TGTGCCAACCCGCCGGGAAGTGGAATCAATGAGCAGTTCTTC. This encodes CANPPGSGINEQFF. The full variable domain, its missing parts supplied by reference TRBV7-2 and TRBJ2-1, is GAGVSQSPSNKVTEKGKDVELRCDPISGHTALYWYRQSLGQGLEFLIYFQGNSAPDKSGLPSDRFSAERTGGSVSTLTIQRTQQEDSAVYLCANPPGSGINEQFFGPGTRLTVL.

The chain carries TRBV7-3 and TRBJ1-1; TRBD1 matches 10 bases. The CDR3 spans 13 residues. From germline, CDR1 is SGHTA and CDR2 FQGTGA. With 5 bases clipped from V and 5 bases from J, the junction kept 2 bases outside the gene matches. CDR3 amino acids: CASSQGQGTEAFF. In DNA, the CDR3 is TGTGCCAGCAGCCAGGGACAGGGGACTGAAGCTTTCTTT.

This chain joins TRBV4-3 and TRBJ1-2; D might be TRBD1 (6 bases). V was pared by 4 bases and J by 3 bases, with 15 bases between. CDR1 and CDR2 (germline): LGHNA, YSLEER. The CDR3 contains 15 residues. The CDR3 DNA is TGCGCCAGCAGCCCCTTTAGGGCAGGGGACTATGGCTACACCTTC. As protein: CASSPFRAGDYGYTF.

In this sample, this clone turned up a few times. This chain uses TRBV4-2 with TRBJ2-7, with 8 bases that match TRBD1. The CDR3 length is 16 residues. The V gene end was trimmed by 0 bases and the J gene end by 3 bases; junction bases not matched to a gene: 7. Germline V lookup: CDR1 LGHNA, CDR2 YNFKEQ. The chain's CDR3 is CASSQELGTGIYEQYF. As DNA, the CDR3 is TGTGCCAGCAGCCAAGAGCTCGGGACAGGCATCTACGAGCAGTACTTC.

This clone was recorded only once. The CDR3 DNA reads TGTGCCACCAGCATAAGGGGATACGAGCAGTACTTC. It is translated as CATSIRGYEQYF. This sequence joins TRBV15 and TRBJ2-7; tentatively, D is TRBD1 (5 bases). The length of the CDR3 is 12 residues. Germline CDR1 reads LNHNV; CDR2 reads YYDKDF (reference sequence). Between the trimmed V and J ends, which lost 4 bases and 4 bases, there was a span of 8 bases.

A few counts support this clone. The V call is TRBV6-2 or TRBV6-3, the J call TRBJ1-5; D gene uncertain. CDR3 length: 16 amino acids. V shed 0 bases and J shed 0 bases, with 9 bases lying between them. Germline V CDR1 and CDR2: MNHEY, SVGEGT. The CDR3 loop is CASSYSPRVSNQPQHF. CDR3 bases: TGTGCCAGCAGTTACTCCCCGCGGGTTAGCAATCAGCCCCAGCATTTT.

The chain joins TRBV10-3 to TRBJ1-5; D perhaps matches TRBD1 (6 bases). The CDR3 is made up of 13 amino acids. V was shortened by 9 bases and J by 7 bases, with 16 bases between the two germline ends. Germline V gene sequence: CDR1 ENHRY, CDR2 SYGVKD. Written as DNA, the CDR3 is TGTGCCATAGGGACGGTAGGGGGGCAGCCCCAGCATTTT. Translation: CAIGTVGGQPQHF.

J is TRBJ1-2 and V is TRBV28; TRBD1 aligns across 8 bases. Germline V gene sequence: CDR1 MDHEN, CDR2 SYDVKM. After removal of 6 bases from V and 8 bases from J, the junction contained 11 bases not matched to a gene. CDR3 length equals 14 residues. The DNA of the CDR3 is TGTGCCAGCAGATCGGACAGGGCCTTGGGAGGCTACACCTTC. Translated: CASRSDRALGGYTF.

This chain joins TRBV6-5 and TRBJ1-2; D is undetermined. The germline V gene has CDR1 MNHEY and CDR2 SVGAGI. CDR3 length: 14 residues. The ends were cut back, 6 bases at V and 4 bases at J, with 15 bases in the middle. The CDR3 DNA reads TGTGCCAGCAGATCGAGGGCCAGTCTCTATGGCTACACCTTC. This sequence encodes CASRSRASLYGYTF.

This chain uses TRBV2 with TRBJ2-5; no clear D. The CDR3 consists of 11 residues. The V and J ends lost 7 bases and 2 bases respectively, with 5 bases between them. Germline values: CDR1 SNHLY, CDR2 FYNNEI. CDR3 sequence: CASKQQETQYF. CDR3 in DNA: TGTGCCAGCAAACAGCAAGAGACCCAGTACTTC.

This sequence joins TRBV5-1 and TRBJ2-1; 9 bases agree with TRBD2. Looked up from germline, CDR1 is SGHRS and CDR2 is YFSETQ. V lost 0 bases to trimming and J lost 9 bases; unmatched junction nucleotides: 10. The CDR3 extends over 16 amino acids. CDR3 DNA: TGCGCCAGCAGCTTGGGCTTTAGCGGGAGAGGAGTTGAGCAGTTCTTC. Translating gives CASSLGFSGRGVEQFF.

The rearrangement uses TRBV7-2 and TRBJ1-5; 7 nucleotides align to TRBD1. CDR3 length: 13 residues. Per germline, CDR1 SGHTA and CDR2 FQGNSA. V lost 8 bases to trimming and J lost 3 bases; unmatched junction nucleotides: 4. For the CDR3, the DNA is TGTGCCAGCGCGGGACAGTCCAATCAGCCCCAGCATTTT. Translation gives CASAGQSNQPQHF. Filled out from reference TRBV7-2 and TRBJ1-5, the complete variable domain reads GAGVSQSPSNKVTEKGKDVELRCDPISGHTALYWYRQSLGQGLEFLIYFQGNSAPDKSGLPSDRFSAERTGGSVSTLTIQRTQQEDSAVYLCASAGQSNQPQHFGDGTRLSIL.

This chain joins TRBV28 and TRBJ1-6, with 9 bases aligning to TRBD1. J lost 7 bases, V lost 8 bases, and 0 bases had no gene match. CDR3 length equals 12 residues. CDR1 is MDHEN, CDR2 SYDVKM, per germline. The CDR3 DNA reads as TGTGCCAGCGGACAGGGGAATTCACCCCTCCACTTT. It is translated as CASGQGNSPLHF.

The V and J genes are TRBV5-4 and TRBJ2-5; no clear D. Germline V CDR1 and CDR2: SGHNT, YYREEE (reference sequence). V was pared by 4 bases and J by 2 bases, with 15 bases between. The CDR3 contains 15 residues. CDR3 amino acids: CASSDRLTFQETQYF. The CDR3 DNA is TGTGCCAGCAGCGATCGGCTGACGTTTCAAGAGACCCAGTACTTC.

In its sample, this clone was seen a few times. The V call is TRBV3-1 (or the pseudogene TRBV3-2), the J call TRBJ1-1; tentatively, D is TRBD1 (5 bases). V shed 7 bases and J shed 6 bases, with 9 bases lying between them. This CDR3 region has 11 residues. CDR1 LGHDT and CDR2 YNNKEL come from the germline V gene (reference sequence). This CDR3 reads CASTLGAEAFF. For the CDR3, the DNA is TGTGCCAGCACCCTGGGGGCTGAAGCTTTCTTT.

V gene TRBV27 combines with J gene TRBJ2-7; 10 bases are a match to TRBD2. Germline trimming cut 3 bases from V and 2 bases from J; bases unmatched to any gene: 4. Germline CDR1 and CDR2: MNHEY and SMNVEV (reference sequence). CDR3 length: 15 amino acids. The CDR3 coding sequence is TGTGCCAGCAGTTTTAGGAGCGGGAGGGCCTACGAGCAGTACTTC. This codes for CASSFRSGRAYEQYF.

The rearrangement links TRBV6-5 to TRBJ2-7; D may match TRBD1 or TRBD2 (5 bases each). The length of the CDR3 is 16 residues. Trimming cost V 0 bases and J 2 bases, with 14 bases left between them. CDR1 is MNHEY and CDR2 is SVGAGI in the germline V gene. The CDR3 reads CASSYSGRHSTYEQYF. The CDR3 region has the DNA TGTGCCAGCAGTTACTCGGGACGGCACAGCACCTACGAGCAGTACTTC.

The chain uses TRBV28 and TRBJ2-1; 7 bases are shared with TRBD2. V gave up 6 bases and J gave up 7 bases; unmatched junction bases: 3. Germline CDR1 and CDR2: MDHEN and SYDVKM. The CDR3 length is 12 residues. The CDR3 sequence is CASRLSGNEQFF. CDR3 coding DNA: TGTGCCAGCAGACTTAGCGGGAATGAGCAGTTCTTC.

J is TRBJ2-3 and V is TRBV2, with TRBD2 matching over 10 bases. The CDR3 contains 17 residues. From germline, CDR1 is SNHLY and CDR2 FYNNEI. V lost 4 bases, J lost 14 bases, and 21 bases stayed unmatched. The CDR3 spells CASSAAKRGKLAGRGYF. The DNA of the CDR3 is TGTGCCAGCAGTGCAGCAAAACGGGGGAAACTAGCGGGACGAGGGTATTTT.

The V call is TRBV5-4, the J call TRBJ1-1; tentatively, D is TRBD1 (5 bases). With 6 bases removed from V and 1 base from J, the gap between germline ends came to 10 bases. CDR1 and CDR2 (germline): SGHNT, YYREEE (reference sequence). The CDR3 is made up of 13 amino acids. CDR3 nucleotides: TGTGCCAGCACCACTGACAGGAACACTGAAGCTTTCTTT. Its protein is CASTTDRNTEAFF. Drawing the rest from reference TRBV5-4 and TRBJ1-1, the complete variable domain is ETGVTQSPTHLIKTRGQQVTLRCSSQSGHNTVSWYQQALGQGPQFIFQYYREEENGRGNFPPRFSGLQFPNYSSELNVNALELDDSALYLCASTTDRNTEAFFGQGTRLTVV.

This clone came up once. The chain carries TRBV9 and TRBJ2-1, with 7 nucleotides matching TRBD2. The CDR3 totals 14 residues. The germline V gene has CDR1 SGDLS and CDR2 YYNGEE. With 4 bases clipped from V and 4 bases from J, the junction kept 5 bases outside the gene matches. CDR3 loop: CASSTRGGYNEQFF. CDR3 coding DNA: TGTGCCAGCAGCACCCGGGGAGGGTACAATGAGCAGTTCTTC.

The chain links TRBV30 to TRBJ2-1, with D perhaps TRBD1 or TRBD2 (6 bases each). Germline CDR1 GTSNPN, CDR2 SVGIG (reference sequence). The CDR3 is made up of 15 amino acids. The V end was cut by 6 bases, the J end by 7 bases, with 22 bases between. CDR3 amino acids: CACPRGAGEWNEQFF. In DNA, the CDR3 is TGTGCCTGCCCAAGGGGGGCGGGTGAGTGGAATGAGCAGTTCTTC.

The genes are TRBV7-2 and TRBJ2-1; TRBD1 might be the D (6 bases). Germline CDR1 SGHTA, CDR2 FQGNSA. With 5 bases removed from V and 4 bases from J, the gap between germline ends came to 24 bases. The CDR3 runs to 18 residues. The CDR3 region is CASSPRPRTETLYNEQFF. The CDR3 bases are TGTGCCAGCAGCCCCCGCCCGCGGACAGAGACCTTATACAATGAGCAGTTCTTC.

The DNA for the CDR3 is TGTGCCAGCAGCCTAAGGACTAGCGGGAGATGTATTGAGCAGTTCTTC. Amino acids: CASSLRTSGRCIEQFF. V is TRBV12-1 and J is TRBJ2-1; the table gives TRBD2 as D, unverified against the DNA. TRBV12-1 is a pseudogene locus. The CDR3 totals 16 residues.

The CDR3 DNA sequence: TGTGCCAGCAGGCTGGCGGAGGAGCAGTACTTC. Translation gives CASRLAEEQYF. The chain employs TRBV11-1 and TRBJ2-7; no clear D. This CDR3 spans 11 amino acids. Looked up from germline, CDR1 is SGHAT and CDR2 is FQDESV (reference sequence). The V gene lost 6 bases and the J gene lost 7 bases, with 10 bases spanning the gap.